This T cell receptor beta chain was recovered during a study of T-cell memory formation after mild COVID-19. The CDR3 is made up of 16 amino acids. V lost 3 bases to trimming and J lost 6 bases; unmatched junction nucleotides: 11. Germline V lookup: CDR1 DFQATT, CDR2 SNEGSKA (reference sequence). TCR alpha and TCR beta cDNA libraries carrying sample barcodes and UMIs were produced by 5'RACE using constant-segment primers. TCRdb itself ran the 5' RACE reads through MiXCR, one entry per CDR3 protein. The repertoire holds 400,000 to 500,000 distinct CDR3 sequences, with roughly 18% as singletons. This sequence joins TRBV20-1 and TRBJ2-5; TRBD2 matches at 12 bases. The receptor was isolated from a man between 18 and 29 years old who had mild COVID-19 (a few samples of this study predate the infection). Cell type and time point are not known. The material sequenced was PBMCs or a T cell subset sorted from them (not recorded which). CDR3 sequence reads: CSARVPLAGGHKTQYF. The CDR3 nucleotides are TGCAGTGCTAGGGTTCCTCTAGCGGGGGGGCATAAGACCCAGTACTTC.